A single sample is the source of the 27 T cell receptor beta chains below, sequenced in a study of CXCR3-negative and CXCR3-positive naive CD8 T cells. The libraries of TRB cDNA were prepared using 5' RACE with UMI labels. TCRdb re-called the 5' RACE reads; every CDR3 protein appears as one record, without DNA. The clone table shows 70,000 to 95,000 distinct CDR3 sequences, with the ten largest holding approximately 1.7%. The source material was naive CXCR3- CD8+ T cells from blood. Subset noted: CD45RO-CCR7+CD27+CD95- naive CD8+ T cells lacking CXCR3 (TNR3-). Every receptor here comes from a human donor in good health. Some clones in this sample may be carry-over from other donors' samples.

This rearrangement joins TRBV12-3 or TRBV12-4 to TRBJ1-3; the D call of TRBD1 rests on TCRdb alone, since no DNA is present to check it. This CDR3 is 15 amino acids long. This chain's CDR3 is CASSFGTGSGNTIYF.

V usage is TRBV3-1 and J usage is TRBJ2-3; TCRdb reports TRBD2, a call that lacks DNA to check it against. Germline CDR1 LGHDT, CDR2 YNNKEL (reference sequence). There are 16 residues in the CDR3. The CDR3 loop reads CASSPRTSPSTDTQYF.

The V gene is TRBV29-1, the J gene TRBJ2-1; TCRdb reports TRBD2, a call that lacks DNA to check it against. Per germline, CDR1 SQVTM and CDR2 ANQGSEA. This CDR3 is 12 amino acids long. CDR3 in amino acids: CSSREGGGEQFF.

The V call is TRBV5-1, the J call TRBJ2-2; checking the TCRdb D call of TRBD1 is not possible without DNA. Germline-derived CDR1 and CDR2 are SGHRS and YFSETQ. The CDR3 spans 15 residues. CDR3 protein: CASSLRQANTGELFF.

This chain joins TRBV29-1 and TRBJ1-2. Looked up from germline, CDR1 is SQVTM and CDR2 is ANQGSEA. The CDR3 is made up of 16 amino acids. The CDR3 reads CSVEYNPGGAGYGYTF.

V is TRBV5-5 and J is TRBJ2-7; TCRdb gives TRBD2 as the D gene, but with no DNA this cannot be confirmed. This CDR3 comprises 15 residues. The V gene's germline CDR1 is SGHKS and CDR2 YYEKEE (reference sequence). CDR3 amino acids: CASSPGTSRPYEQYF. The whole variable domain, filled in from reference TRBV5-5 and TRBJ2-7, reads DAGVTQSPTHLIKTRGQQVTLRCSPISGHKSVSWYQQVLGQGPQFIFQYYEKEERGRGNFPDRFSARQFPNYSSELNVNALLLGDSALYLCASSPGTSRPYEQYFGPGTRLTVT.

The rearrangement uses TRBV20-1 and TRBJ2-7; TCRdb picks TRBD1, but there is no DNA to check that call. Germline V lookup: CDR1 DFQATT, CDR2 SNEGSKA (reference sequence). The CDR3 spans 15 residues. This CDR3 reads CSARNLDRGPTGQYF.

The genes are TRBV27 and TRBJ2-7; the D call from TCRdb, TRBD1, cannot be confirmed without DNA. Germline CDR1 MNHEY, CDR2 SMNVEV (reference sequence). This CDR3 comprises 12 residues. The CDR3: CATKDGDVGQYF.

The chain uses TRBV28 and TRBJ2-3; the TRBD2 assignment by TCRdb is unverifiable without DNA. Looked up from germline, CDR1 is MDHEN and CDR2 is SYDVKM. This CDR3 region has 15 residues. CDR3 amino acids: CASSLLAAYTDTQYF.

The rearrangement uses TRBV10-1 and TRBJ2-2; TCRdb indicates TRBD2, and absent DNA this call remains unverified. CDR3 length equals 14 residues. Germline V CDR1 and CDR2: WNHNN, SYGVQD (reference sequence). This CDR3 is CASSSGRYTGELFF.

The V and J genes are TRBV20-1 and TRBJ2-7; TCRdb proposes TRBD2, but this gene call is untestable without DNA. From germline, CDR1 is DFQATT and CDR2 SNEGSKA (reference sequence). This CDR3 contains 14 residues. CDR3 sequence: CSARLAGPPYEQYF.

The rearrangement joins TRBV7-9 to TRBJ2-1; with no DNA, the TCRdb D assignment of TRBD2 cannot be verified. Germline V lookup: CDR1 SEHNR, CDR2 FQNEAQ (reference sequence). The CDR3 is made up of 15 amino acids. CDR3: CASSEQITSYNEQFF. Using reference TRBV7-9 and TRBJ2-1 for the parts outside the CDR3, the full variable domain is DTGVSQNPRHKITKRGQNVTFRCDPISEHNRLYWYRQTLGQGPEFLTYFQNEAQLEKSRLLSDRFSAERPKGSFSTLEIQRTEQGDSAMYLCASSEQITSYNEQFFGPGTRLTVL.

The CDR3 sequence is CASSATSEYEQYF. The V gene is TRBV2, the J gene TRBJ2-7; no DNA is available, so the TRBD2 call from TCRdb remains unchecked. The CDR3 loop spans 13 amino acids. Germline values: CDR1 SNHLY, CDR2 FYNNEI.

The chain joins TRBV12-3 or TRBV12-4 to TRBJ2-7. This CDR3 spans 13 amino acids. The chain's CDR3 is CASSPVGVYEQYF.

The chain combines TRBV29-1 with TRBJ1-1; the D gene TCRdb calls, TRBD1, cannot be checked with no DNA. Per germline, CDR1 SQVTM and CDR2 ANQGSEA. The CDR3 spans 14 residues. The CDR3 protein is CSVVGAPSNTEAFF.

CDR3 loop: CSAGGRAPIGDTQYF. J is TRBJ2-3 and V is TRBV29-1; lacking DNA, the TRBD2 call made by TCRdb goes unchecked. The CDR3 sequence is 15 residues long. Germline V lookup: CDR1 SQVTM, CDR2 ANQGSEA.

The chain joins TRBV29-1 to TRBJ1-2; TCRdb indicates TRBD1, and absent DNA this call remains unverified. Germline assignment: CDR1 SQVTM and CDR2 ANQGSEA. This CDR3 contains 13 residues. CDR3 residues: CSVERDGSYGYTF.

This rearrangement joins TRBV12-3 or TRBV12-4 to TRBJ1-2; lacking DNA, the TRBD1 call made by TCRdb goes unchecked. The CDR3 has 13 amino acids. The CDR3 loop is CASSFLPVYGYTF.

The chain recombines TRBV7-9 with TRBJ2-7. The CDR3 runs to 15 residues. Germline CDR1 SEHNR, CDR2 FQNEAQ (reference sequence). CDR3 in amino acids: CASSLGGTGAYEQYF.

The rearrangement joins TRBV6-5 to TRBJ2-7; the D call from TCRdb, TRBD1, cannot be confirmed without DNA. The length of the CDR3 is 17 residues. Germline values: CDR1 MNHEY, CDR2 SVGAGI. CDR3 sequence: CASSITYWGQGSYEQYF.

The chain couples TRBV7-2 to TRBJ2-2. This CDR3 has 12 amino acids. Looked up from germline, CDR1 is SGHTA and CDR2 is FQGNSA. CDR3 in amino acids: CASSSLTGELFF.

The chain uses TRBV28 and TRBJ1-4; TCRdb returns TRBD1, unconfirmable since there is no DNA. This CDR3 has 15 amino acids. Looked up from germline, CDR1 is MDHEN and CDR2 is SYDVKM. The chain's CDR3 is CASRASTGRNEKLFF.

The chain uses TRBV4-2 and TRBJ2-7; TCRdb selects TRBD2, and the lack of DNA leaves this call unchecked. There are 17 residues in the CDR3. In germline, CDR1 is LGHNA, CDR2 YNFKEQ. This chain's CDR3 is CASSQVIDSGDSYEQYF.

V is TRBV25-1 and J is TRBJ2-1; checking the TCRdb D call of TRBD2 is not possible without DNA. Germline CDR1 is MGHDK and CDR2 is SYGVNS. The CDR3 sequence is 17 residues long. CDR3 sequence: CASSESLIIAGDNEQFF. The full variable domain, its missing parts supplied by reference TRBV25-1 and TRBJ2-1, is EADIYQTPRYLVIGTGKKITLECSQTMGHDKMYWYQQDPGMELHLIHYSYGVNSTEKGDLSSESTVSRIRTEHFPLTLESARPSHTSQYLCASSESLIIAGDNEQFFGPGTRLTVL.

CDR3 amino acids: CASSFGEHEANVLTF. The chain recombines TRBV5-1 with TRBJ2-6. CDR1 SGHRS and CDR2 YFSETQ come from the germline V gene. The CDR3 loop spans 15 amino acids.

The chain's CDR3 is CASSHKGTEAFF. The rearrangement links TRBV4-1 to TRBJ1-1. Looked up from germline, CDR1 is MGHRA and CDR2 is YSYEKL. This CDR3 has 12 amino acids.

The chain's CDR3 is CASSLGLNEQFF. The chain employs TRBV7-9 and TRBJ2-1. The CDR3 has 12 residues. Germline V lookup: CDR1 SEHNR, CDR2 FQNEAQ (reference sequence).